In its sample, the clone carrying this T cell receptor (beta chain) was seen a few times. The entry originates in a study of regulatory T cells in long-lasting Graves disease. Regarding time point: persistent/refractory GD, antithyroid drugs over 5 years with positive TRAb. Generation of the TCR library employed RNA extracted from PBMCs. Germline V CDR1 and CDR2: SGDLS, YYNGEE. This CDR3 spans 16 amino acids. V lost 3 bases and J 2 bases, leaving 17 bases between the germline ends. To make TCR beta libraries, researchers used iRepertoire HTBI primers and Arm-PCR of CDR3 regions. Each CDR3 protein is one row after TCRdb ran MiXCR on the multiplex PCR reads. The sample holds about 470,000 distinct CDR3 sequences, less than 25% seen once.

V usage is TRBV9 and J usage is TRBJ1-2; perhaps TRBD1 as D (5 bases). The specimen was peripheral blood mononuclear cells (PBMCs), collected when the disease was refractory, from a patient treated with antithyroid drugs. The origin of this receptor is a female donor with Graves disease. The CDR3 nucleotides read TGTGCCAGCAGCGCGAGCGGGGACGGAACGAACTATGGCTACACCTTC. Encoded protein: CASSASGDGTNYGYTF.